This T cell receptor beta chain is drawn from a study of blood T cell repertoires in COVID-19. Whole-study context: The study drew acute and convalescent COVID-19 samples from the United States, Italy and Spain.

Enrollees, about 18 to 89 years old, lived in roughly 24 US areas. Produced via immunoSEQ multiplex PCR; TCRdb's table is partial and in-frame only. The sample has approximately 200,000 clones; approximately 80% are singletons. The CDR3 length is 16 residues. Germline values: CDR1 MDHEN, CDR2 SYDVKM. V shed 6 bases and J shed 0 bases, with 17 bases lying between them. The receptor was isolated from a woman between 40 and 55 years old with acute COVID-19. Input material: PBMCs or T cells enriched from blood (not recorded which). The rearrangement joins TRBV28 to TRBJ2-5; D perhaps matches TRBD1 (6 bases). Here the CDR3 reads CASSRIGQIHQETQYF. CDR3 DNA sequence: TGTGCCAGCAGCAGGATAGGACAGATCCACCAAGAGACCCAGTACTTC.